Here is one T cell receptor (beta chain) with its context. Between the trimmed V and J ends, which lost 1 base and 7 bases, there was a span of 17 bases. Germline CDR1 reads LNHDA; CDR2 reads SQIVND (reference sequence). CDR3 length equals 17 residues. Clones were read by immunoSEQ multiplex PCR, and TCRdb kept only the in-frame ones, dropping some. The sample lists about 100,000 clones, approximately 93% seen once, with 8% in the top ten. The data were taken from a study of control samples from healthy donors and cancer patients. The chain couples TRBV19 to TRBJ1-6; D unresolved. The TCR was taken from a man between 18 and 35 years old in good health. The sequenced sample consisted of blood. CDR3 nucleotides: TGTGCCAGTAGTATAGTCGCCGAGCCATTGTTGAATTCACCCCTCCACTTT. Translated: CASSIVAEPLLNSPLHF.